Sequencing of this T cell receptor (beta chain) was carried out in a study of cytomegalovirus exposure and HLA in healthy donors. Overall study results and limits: A later analysis reportedly found that, within productive TCRs, an Asian-associated ancestry cluster had fewer N-insertions than the mean observed across the roughly 670 donors. TCR sequences were mostly rare, though some public TCRs occurred in many donors. Over 150 TCR beta chains were listed as cytomegalovirus-associated.

The CDR3 sequence is 13 residues long. CDR1 and CDR2 (germline): MGHDK, SYGVNS. Trimming stripped 2 bases from V and 8 bases from J, with 9 bases between. Each donor was healthy, and each was a bone marrow donor. The PCR was carried out with 60 Vbeta primers and 13 Jbeta primers. Profiling relied on immunoSEQ multiplex PCR, and the TCRdb table lists in-frame clones only, not all of them. The sample yields approximately 140,000 clones, 83% seen once. As concerns this clone: Its antigen is not identified.

The TCR originated in a girl aged 2 to 9 in good health and CMV-seronegative. The chain recombines TRBV25-1 with TRBJ1-4; tentatively, D is TRBD1 (5 bases). Source material: PBMCs. The DNA for the CDR3 is TGTGCCAGCAGTGAACCAGGGAGGGAAAAACTGTTTTTT. This gives the protein CASSEPGREKLFF.